The rows below give T cell receptor beta chains drawn from one sample of a study of Ad26.COV2.S vaccination and SARS-CoV-2 variants. Assay used: immunoSEQ multiplex PCR; TCRdb lists only in-frame clones, some missing. The repertoire includes a few hundred thousand clones, approximately 91% of them detected once, and 1.9% sits in the top ten. Sequencing used peripheral blood, obtained in a trial of Ad26.COV2.S vaccine versus placebo. These receptors came from a person between 18 and 65 years old who received the Ad26.COV2.S COVID-19 vaccine or a placebo. The CDR3 runs from the conserved cysteine through the conserved F or W. A D gene is named only where the DNA matches it firmly. Clone size is shown for a subset of rows, as once, few, many or a class of expanded clone.

j_call: TRBJ2-3
clone_size: -
v_call: TRBV9
d_call: -
cdr3_aa: CASSVRGILADTQYF
cdr3_nt: TGTGCCAGCAGCGTACGCGGGATCCTCGCAGATACGCAGTATTTT

j_call: TRBJ2-1
clone_size: -
v_call: TRBV7-3
d_call: -
cdr3_aa: CASSLLGSDNEQFF
cdr3_nt: TGTGCCAGCAGCTTACTGGGATCCGACAATGAGCAGTTCTTC

j_call: TRBJ2-7
clone_size: -
v_call: TRBV28
d_call: -
cdr3_aa: CASSRTGLSYEQYF
cdr3_nt: TGTGCCAGCAGTAGAACAGGGTTATCCTACGAGCAGTACTTC

j_call: TRBJ2-7
clone_size: -
v_call: TRBV9
d_call: TRBD2
cdr3_aa: CASSVEAGVPYEQYF
cdr3_nt: TGTGCCAGCAGCGTAGAGGCGGGAGTCCCCTACGAGCAGTACTTC

j_call: TRBJ1-1
clone_size: -
v_call: TRBV5-4
d_call: -
cdr3_aa: CASSLALQSAEAFF
cdr3_nt: TGTGCCAGCAGCTTGGCGCTACAGAGCGCTGAAGCTTTCTTT

j_call: TRBJ2-1
clone_size: -
v_call: TRBV4-1
d_call: -
cdr3_aa: CASSQDGGASSYNEQFF
cdr3_nt: TGCGCCAGCAGCCAAGATGGCGGGGCAAGCTCCTACAATGAGCAGTTCTTC

j_call: TRBJ1-1
clone_size: -
v_call: TRBV5-1
d_call: TRBD1
cdr3_aa: CASSWDRASFEAFF
cdr3_nt: TGCGCCAGCAGCTGGGACAGGGCGTCCTTTGAAGCTTTCTTT

j_call: TRBJ2-1
clone_size: -
v_call: TRBV5-1
d_call: -
cdr3_aa: CASSLGVGSSYNEQFF
cdr3_nt: TGCGCCAGCAGCTTGGGGGTGGGGAGCTCCTACAATGAGCAGTTCTTC

j_call: TRBJ1-1
clone_size: -
v_call: TRBV19
d_call: -
cdr3_aa: CASSIVGGNTEAFF
cdr3_nt: TGTGCCAGTAGTATAGTGGGGGGGAACACTGAAGCTTTCTTT

j_call: TRBJ2-1
clone_size: -
v_call: TRBV29-1
d_call: TRBD2
cdr3_aa: CSVDSGRNEQFF
cdr3_nt: TGCAGCGTCGATAGCGGGAGAAATGAGCAGTTCTTC

j_call: TRBJ1-2
clone_size: -
v_call: TRBV18
d_call: -
cdr3_aa: CASSPQANYGYTF
cdr3_nt: TGTGCCAGCTCACCACAAGCTAACTATGGCTACACCTTC

j_call: TRBJ2-1
clone_size: -
v_call: TRBV3-1/TRBV3-2
d_call: -
cdr3_aa: CASSQDRRGNNEQFF
cdr3_nt: TGTGCCAGCAGCCAAGATCGACGGGGCAACAATGAGCAGTTCTTC

j_call: TRBJ1-1
clone_size: -
v_call: TRBV7-9
d_call: -
cdr3_aa: CASSLNREWMNTEAFF
cdr3_nt: TGTGCCAGCAGCCTAAACAGGGAGTGGATGAACACTGAAGCTTTCTTT

j_call: TRBJ2-2
clone_size: -
v_call: TRBV24-1
d_call: TRBD2
cdr3_aa: CATSATSGLGTGELFF
cdr3_nt: TGTGCCACCAGTGCGACTAGCGGGTTGGGCACCGGGGAGCTGTTTTTT

j_call: TRBJ2-3
clone_size: -
v_call: TRBV6-2/TRBV6-3
d_call: TRBD2
cdr3_aa: CASSYPLAMSSTDTQYF
cdr3_nt: TGTGCCAGCAGTTACCCACTAGCGATGAGTAGCACAGATACGCAGTATTTT

j_call: TRBJ2-5
clone_size: -
v_call: TRBV30
d_call: -
cdr3_aa: CAWDGSQETQYF
cdr3_nt: TGTGCCTGGGACGGAAGTCAGGAGACCCAGTACTTC

j_call: TRBJ2-3
clone_size: -
v_call: TRBV7-9
d_call: -
cdr3_aa: CASSRRLNPSTDTQYF
cdr3_nt: TGTGCCAGCAGCCGAAGGTTAAATCCTAGCACAGATACGCAGTATTTT

j_call: TRBJ1-1
clone_size: -
v_call: TRBV6-5
d_call: -
cdr3_aa: CASSYSGTLNTEAFF
cdr3_nt: TGTGCCAGCAGTTACTCCGGGACATTGAACACTGAAGCTTTCTTT

j_call: TRBJ2-7
clone_size: -
v_call: TRBV28
d_call: TRBD2
cdr3_aa: CASSLNGLGFYEQYF
cdr3_nt: TGTGCCAGCAGTTTAAACGGACTAGGATTCTACGAGCAGTACTTC

j_call: TRBJ1-6
clone_size: few
v_call: TRBV30
d_call: -
cdr3_aa: CAWSAGGLYNSPLHF
cdr3_nt: TGTGCCTGGAGTGCAGGTGGTCTTTATAATTCACCCCTCCACTTT

j_call: TRBJ1-2
clone_size: -
v_call: TRBV19
d_call: -
cdr3_aa: CASSIGRRYGYTF
cdr3_nt: TGTGCCAGTAGTATCGGCAGGAGGTATGGCTACACCTTC

j_call: TRBJ2-6
clone_size: -
v_call: TRBV29-1
d_call: -
cdr3_aa: CSVEDRGRLSGANVLTF
cdr3_nt: TGCAGCGTTGAAGATCGGGGTAGACTCTCTGGGGCCAACGTCCTGACTTTC

j_call: TRBJ2-1
clone_size: -
v_call: TRBV7-6
d_call: -
cdr3_aa: CASSLQPRGNEQFF
cdr3_nt: TGTGCCAGCAGCTTACAGCCGCGGGGCAATGAGCAGTTCTTC

j_call: TRBJ1-2
clone_size: -
v_call: TRBV6-6
d_call: -
cdr3_aa: CASSLDVGVNGYTF
cdr3_nt: TGTGCCAGCAGCCTAGACGTGGGGGTTAATGGCTACACCTTC